This T cell receptor beta chain appears in the sequencing data of a study of blood T cell repertoires in COVID-19. Study background: Sites in the United States, Italy and Spain provided acute and convalescent COVID-19 samples. PBMCs, B-cell-depleted T cells, or T cells were the source of the cDNA or gDNA that made up the material.

Participant-given clinical history determined each cohort assignment. Libraries were prepared by immunoSEQ multiplex PCR; TCRdb keeps only in-frame clonotypes and omits some of them. The data contain 150,000 or so clones, roughly 90% of them singletons. The V gene end was trimmed by 4 bases and the J gene end by 7 bases; junction bases not matched to a gene: 6. CDR3 size: 14 residues. In germline, CDR1 is SNHLY, CDR2 FYNNEI. This clone came up a few times. The source material was PBMCs or T cells enriched from blood (not recorded which). The receptor comes from a human donor with acute COVID-19. The donor label of this sample is uncertain. This sequence joins TRBV2 and TRBJ2-1; TRBD1 aligns across 8 bases. DNA for the CDR3: TGTGCCAGCAGTGTGCAGGGGGCAGATAATGAGCAGTTCTTC. Residues: CASSVQGADNEQFF.